The entry below gives a single T cell receptor (beta chain) sequence along with its context. V was clipped by 3 bases and J by 8 bases; unmatched bases: 10. Germline V CDR1 and CDR2: ENHRY, SYGVKD. The CDR3 covers 15 residues. The sample comes from a study of blood T cell repertoires in COVID-19. Across the whole study: Acute and convalescent COVID-19 samples came from the United States, Italy and Spain. Sources were T cells, B-cell-depleted T cells, or PBMCs; the material itself was cDNA or gDNA.

Original methodology: Counts of nucleated cells, estimated from reference gene primer amplification, were obtained. The method was immunoSEQ multiplex PCR; TCRdb's version includes in-frame clones alone and lacks a portion of them. The V and J calls and the clone size are those of that table, but D and trimming were determined from the DNA. The sample includes approximately 82,000 clones, 85% to 95% seen only once; the top ten take approximately 6%. Sample: peripheral blood. The sequence came from an older woman with active COVID-19. The chain recombines TRBV10-3 with TRBJ1-2, with 9 bases identical to TRBD1. The CDR3 bases are TGTGCCATCAGTGAATTCGTGGGACAGGGCGACGGCTACACCTTC. Its translation is CAISEFVGQGDGYTF.